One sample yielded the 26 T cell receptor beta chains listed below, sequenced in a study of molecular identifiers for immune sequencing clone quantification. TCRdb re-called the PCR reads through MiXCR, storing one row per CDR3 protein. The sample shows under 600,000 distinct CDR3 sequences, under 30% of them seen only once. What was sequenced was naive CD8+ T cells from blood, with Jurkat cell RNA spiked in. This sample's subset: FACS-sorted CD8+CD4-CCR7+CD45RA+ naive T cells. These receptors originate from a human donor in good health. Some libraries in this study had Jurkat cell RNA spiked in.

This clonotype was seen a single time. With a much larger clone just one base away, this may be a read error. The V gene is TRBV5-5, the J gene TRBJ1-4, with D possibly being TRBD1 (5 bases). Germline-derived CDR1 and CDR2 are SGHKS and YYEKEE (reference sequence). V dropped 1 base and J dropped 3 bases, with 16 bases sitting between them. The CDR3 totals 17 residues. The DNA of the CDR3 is TGTGCCAGCAGCTTGAGGAACAGACAGCTAGCTAATGAAAAACTGTTTTTT. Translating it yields CASSLRNRQLANEKLFF.

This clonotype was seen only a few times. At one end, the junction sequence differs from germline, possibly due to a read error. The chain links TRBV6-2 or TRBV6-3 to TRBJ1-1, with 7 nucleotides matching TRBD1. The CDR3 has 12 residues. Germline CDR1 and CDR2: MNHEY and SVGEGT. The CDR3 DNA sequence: TGTGCCGGCAGGGGGTCCGGCACTGAAGCTTTCTTT. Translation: CAGRGSGTEAFF.

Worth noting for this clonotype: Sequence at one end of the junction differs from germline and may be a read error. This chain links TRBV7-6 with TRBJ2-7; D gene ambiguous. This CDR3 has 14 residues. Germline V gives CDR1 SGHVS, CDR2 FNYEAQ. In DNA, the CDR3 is TGTGCCAGCAGCTTAGGAGTCGGGTGCTACGCGCAGTACTTC. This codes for CASSLGVGCYAQYF.

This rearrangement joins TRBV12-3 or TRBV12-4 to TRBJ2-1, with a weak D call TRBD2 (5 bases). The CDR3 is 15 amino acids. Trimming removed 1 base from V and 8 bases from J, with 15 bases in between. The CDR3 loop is CASSLVGARVDEQFF. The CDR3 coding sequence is TGTGCCAGCAGTTTAGTGGGAGCCCGTGTCGATGAGCAGTTCTTC.

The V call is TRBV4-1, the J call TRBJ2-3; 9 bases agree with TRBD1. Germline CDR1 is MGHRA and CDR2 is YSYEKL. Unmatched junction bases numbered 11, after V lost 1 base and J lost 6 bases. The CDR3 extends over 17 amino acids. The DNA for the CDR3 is TGCGCCAGCAGCCAAGGAATAGGACAGGGGTTGGGGGATACGCAGTATTTT. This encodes CASSQGIGQGLGDTQYF.

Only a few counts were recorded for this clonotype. The CDR3 DNA reads as TGTGCCAGCAGTGACCGGGGGATCCCCTACAATGAGCAGTTCTTC. Residues: CASSDRGIPYNEQFF. The chain employs TRBV2 and TRBJ2-1, with a weak D call TRBD2 (6 bases). CDR1 and CDR2 (germline): SNHLY, FYNNEI. Trimming cost V 3 bases and J 2 bases, with 11 bases left between them. The CDR3 is 15 amino acids.

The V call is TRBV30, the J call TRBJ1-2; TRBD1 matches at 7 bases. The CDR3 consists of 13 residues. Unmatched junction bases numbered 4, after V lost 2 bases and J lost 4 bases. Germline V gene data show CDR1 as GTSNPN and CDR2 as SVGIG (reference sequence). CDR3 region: CAWSTEGAYGYTF. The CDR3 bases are TGTGCCTGGAGTACTGAGGGGGCCTATGGCTACACCTTC. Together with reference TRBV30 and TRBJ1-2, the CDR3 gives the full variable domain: SQTIHQWPATLVQPVGSPLSLECTVEGTSNPNLYWYRQAAGRGLQLLFYSVGIGQISSEVPQNLSASRPQDRQFILSSKKLLLSDSGFYLCAWSTEGAYGYTFGSGTRLTVV.

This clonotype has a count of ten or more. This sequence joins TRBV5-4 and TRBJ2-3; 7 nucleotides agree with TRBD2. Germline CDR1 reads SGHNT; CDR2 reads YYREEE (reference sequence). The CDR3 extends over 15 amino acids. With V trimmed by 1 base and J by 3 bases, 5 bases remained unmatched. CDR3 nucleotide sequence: TGTGCCAGCAGCTTGTGGAGCGGGGAAACAGATACGCAGTATTTT. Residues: CASSLWSGETDTQYF.

The CDR3 nucleotides are TGTGCCAGTAGTTACGACAGGGGAGGCCACGAGCAGTACTTC. This gives the protein CASSYDRGGHEQYF. This chain connects TRBV19 to TRBJ2-7; 8 nucleotides agree with TRBD1. The CDR3 runs to 14 residues. Trimming took 5 bases from V and 5 from J; bases not matched to a gene: 8. Germline CDR1 is LNHDA and CDR2 is SQIVND (reference sequence).

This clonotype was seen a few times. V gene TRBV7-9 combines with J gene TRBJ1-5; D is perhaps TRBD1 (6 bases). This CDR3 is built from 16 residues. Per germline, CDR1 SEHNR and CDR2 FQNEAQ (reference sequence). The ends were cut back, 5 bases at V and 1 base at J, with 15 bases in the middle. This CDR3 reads CASSLQGGESNQPQHF. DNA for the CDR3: TGTGCCAGCAGCCTACAGGGAGGAGAGAGCAATCAGCCCCAGCATTTT. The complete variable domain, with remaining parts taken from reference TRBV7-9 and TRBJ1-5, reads DTGVSQNPRHKITKRGQNVTFRCDPISEHNRLYWYRQTLGQGPEFLTYFQNEAQLEKSRLLSDRFSAERPKGSFSTLEIQRTEQGDSAMYLCASSLQGGESNQPQHFGDGTRLSIL.

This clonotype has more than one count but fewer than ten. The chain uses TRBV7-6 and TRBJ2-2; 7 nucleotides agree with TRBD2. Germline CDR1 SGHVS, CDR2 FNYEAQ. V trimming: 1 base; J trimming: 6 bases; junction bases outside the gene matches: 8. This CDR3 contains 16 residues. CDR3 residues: CASSLERGGGSGELFF. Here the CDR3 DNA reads TGTGCCAGCAGCTTAGAGCGGGGAGGAGGGTCCGGGGAGCTGTTTTTT.

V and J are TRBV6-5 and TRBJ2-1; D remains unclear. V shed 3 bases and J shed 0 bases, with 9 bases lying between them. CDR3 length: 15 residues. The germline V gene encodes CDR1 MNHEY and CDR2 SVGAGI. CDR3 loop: CASSYLGYSYNEQFF. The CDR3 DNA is TGTGCCAGCAGTTATTTGGGTTACTCCTACAATGAGCAGTTCTTC.

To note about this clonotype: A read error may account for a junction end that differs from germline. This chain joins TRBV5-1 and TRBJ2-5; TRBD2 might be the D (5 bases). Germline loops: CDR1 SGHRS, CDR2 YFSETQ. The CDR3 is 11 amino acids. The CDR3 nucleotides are TGCGCCAGCCGCGACGGACTGTCCCAGTGCTTC. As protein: CASRDGLSQCF.

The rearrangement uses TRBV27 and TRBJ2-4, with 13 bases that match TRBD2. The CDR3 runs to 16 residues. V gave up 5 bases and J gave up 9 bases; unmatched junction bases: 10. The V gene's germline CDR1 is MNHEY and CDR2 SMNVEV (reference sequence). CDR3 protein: CASSPRLAGGPGIQYF. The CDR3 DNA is TGTGCCAGCAGTCCGCGACTAGCGGGAGGCCCTGGCATTCAGTACTTC.

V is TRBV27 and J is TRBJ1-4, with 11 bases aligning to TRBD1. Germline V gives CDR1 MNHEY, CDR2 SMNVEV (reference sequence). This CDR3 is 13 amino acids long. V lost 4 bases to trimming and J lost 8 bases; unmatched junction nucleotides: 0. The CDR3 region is CASSWTGGEKLFF. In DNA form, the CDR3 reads TGTGCCAGCAGTTGGACAGGGGGCGAAAAACTGTTTTTT. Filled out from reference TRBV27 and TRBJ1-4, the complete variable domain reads EAQVTQNPRYLITVTGKKLTVTCSQNMNHEYMSWYRQDPGLGLRQIYYSMNVEVTDKGDVPEGYKVSRKEKRNFPLILESPSPNQTSLYFCASSWTGGEKLFFGSGTQLSVL.

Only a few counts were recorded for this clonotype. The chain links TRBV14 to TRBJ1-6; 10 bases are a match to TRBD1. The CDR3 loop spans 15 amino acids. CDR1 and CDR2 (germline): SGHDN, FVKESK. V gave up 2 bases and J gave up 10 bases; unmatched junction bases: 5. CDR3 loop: CASSQMTGGESPLHF. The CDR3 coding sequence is TGTGCCAGCAGCCAAATGACAGGGGGCGAATCACCCCTCCACTTT.

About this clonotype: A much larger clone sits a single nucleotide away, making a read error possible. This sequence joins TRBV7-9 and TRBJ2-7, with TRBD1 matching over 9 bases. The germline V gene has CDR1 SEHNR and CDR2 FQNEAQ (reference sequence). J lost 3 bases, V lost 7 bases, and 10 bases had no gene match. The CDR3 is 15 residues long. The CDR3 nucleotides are TGTGCCAGCATGCCACTCCGGGACAGGGTCTACGAGCAGTACTTC. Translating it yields CASMPLRDRVYEQYF.

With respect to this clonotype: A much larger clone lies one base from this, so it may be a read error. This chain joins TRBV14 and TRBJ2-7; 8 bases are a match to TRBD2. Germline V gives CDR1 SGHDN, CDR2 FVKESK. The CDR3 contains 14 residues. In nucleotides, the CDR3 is TGTGCCAGCAGCCCTCCGGGACTAGGGTACGAGCAGAACTTC. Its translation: CASSPPGLGYEQNF.

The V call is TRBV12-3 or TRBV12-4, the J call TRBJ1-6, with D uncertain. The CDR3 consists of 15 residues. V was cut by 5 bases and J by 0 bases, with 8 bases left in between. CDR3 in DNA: TGTGCCAGCAGTCCCCTCCCCTCCTATAATTCACCCCTCCACTTT. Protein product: CASSPLPSYNSPLHF.

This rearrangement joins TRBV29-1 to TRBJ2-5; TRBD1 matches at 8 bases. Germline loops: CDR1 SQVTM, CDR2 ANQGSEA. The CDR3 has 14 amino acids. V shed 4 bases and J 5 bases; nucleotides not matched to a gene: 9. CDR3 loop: CSVGRRGPGETQYF. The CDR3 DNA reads TGCAGCGTTGGCCGCAGGGGGCCGGGGGAGACCCAGTACTTC.

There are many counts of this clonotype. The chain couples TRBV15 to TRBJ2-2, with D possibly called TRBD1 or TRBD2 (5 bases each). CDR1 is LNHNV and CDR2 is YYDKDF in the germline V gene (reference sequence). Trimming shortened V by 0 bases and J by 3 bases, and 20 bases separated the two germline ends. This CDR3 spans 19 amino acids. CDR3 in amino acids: CATSREGTYLLRDTGELFF. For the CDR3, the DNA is TGTGCCACCAGCAGAGAGGGGACCTACCTCCTTAGGGACACCGGGGAGCTGTTTTTT. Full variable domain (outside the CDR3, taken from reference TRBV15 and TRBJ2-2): DAMVIQNPRYQVTQFGKPVTLSCSQTLNHNVMYWYQQKSSQAPKLLFHYYDKDFNNEADTPDNFQSRRPNTSFCFLDIRSPGLGDTAMYLCATSREGTYLLRDTGELFFGEGSRLTVL.

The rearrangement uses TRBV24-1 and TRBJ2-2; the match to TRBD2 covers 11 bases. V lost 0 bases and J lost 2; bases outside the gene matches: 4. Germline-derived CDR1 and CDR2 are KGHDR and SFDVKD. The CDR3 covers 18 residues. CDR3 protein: CATSDLHTSGGNTGELFF. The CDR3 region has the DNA TGTGCCACCAGTGATTTGCATACTAGCGGGGGAAACACCGGGGAGCTGTTTTTT.

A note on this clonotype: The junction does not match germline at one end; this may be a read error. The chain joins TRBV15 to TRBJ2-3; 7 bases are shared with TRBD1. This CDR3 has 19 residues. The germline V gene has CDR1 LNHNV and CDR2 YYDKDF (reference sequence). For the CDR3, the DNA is TGTGCCACCAGCAGGACACAGGGGATGAACTTCCCTAGCACAGATACGCTGTATTTT. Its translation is CATSRTQGMNFPSTDTLYF.

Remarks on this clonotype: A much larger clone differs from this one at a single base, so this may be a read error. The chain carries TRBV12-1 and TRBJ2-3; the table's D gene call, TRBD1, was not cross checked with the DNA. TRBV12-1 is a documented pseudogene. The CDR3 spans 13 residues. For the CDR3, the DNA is TGTGCCGGCAGCCCCCTTCCTCCAGATACGCAGTATTTT. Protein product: CAGSPLPPDTQYF.

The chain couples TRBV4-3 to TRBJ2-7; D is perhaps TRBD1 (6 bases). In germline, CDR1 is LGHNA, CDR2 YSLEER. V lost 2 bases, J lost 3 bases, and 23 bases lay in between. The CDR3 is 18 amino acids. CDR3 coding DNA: TGCGCCAGCAGCCAATATAGATCCGAGACAGGTCTATACTACGAGCAGTACTTC. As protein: CASSQYRSETGLYYEQYF.

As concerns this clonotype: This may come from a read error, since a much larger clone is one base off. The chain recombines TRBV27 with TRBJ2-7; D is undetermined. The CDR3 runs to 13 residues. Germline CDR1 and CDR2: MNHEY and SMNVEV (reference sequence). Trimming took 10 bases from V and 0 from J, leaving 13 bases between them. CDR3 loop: CANSVQSSYEQYF. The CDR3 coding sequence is TGTGCCAACAGCGTACAGAGCTCCTACGAGCAGTACTTC.